Given below is one T cell receptor beta chain in context. Its antigen is currently unknown. Assay: immunoSEQ multiplex PCR; the TCRdb copy retains only in-frame clones and omits some. Of over 55,000 clones listed, roughly 84% are singletons. This record belongs to a study of OX40 agonist ivuxolimab in advanced cancers. Study context: Checkpoint inhibitors had been given previously to roughly 40% of patients. Study-level points and caveats: Expanded clones were, on average, more numerous in CD8+ T cells than in CD4+.

Blood was sampled at baseline, cycle 4 day 1, and cycle 7 day 1. Per the germline V gene, CDR1 is SQVTM and CDR2 is ANQGSEA. V was pared by 1 base and J by 5 bases, with 9 bases between. The CDR3 runs to 13 residues. This chain links TRBV29-1 with TRBJ2-1, with D hard to call. Material: CD4+ or CD8+ T cells sorted from blood, obtained in a trial of the OX40 agonist ivuxolimab. The receptor was derived from an adult with an advanced solid tumor such as melanoma, head and neck, liver or kidney cancer. The CDR3 protein is CSVEGWQDNEQFF. The DNA for the CDR3 is TGCAGCGTTGAAGGGTGGCAGGACAATGAGCAGTTCTTC.